The 14 T cell receptor beta chains in this list originate from one sample, sequenced in a study of OX40 agonist ivuxolimab in advanced cancers. The table came from immunoSEQ multiplex PCR; TCRdb's copy has only in-frame clones and leaves some out. The sample lists more than 65,000 clones, about 89% occurring once. The material sequenced was CD4+ or CD8+ T cells sorted from blood, taken in a trial of the OX40 agonist ivuxolimab. All receptors derive from an adult with an advanced solid tumor such as melanoma, head and neck, liver or kidney cancer.

The chain uses TRBV5-1 and TRBJ2-7; D is perhaps TRBD1 (5 bases). CDR1 is SGHRS and CDR2 is YFSETQ in the germline V gene. Trimming took 4 bases from V and 0 from J, leaving 8 bases between them. The CDR3 has 13 amino acids. The DNA for the CDR3 is TGCGCCAGCAGCCTTCAGGGCTCCTACGAGCAGTACTTC. It codes for CASSLQGSYEQYF.

The chain couples TRBV6-6 to TRBJ2-2; no firm D call. Between the trimmed V and J ends, which lost 5 bases and 8 bases, there was a span of 15 bases. Germline CDR1 MNHNY, CDR2 SVGAGI (reference sequence). The CDR3 runs to 14 residues. CDR3 nucleotide sequence: TGTGCCAGCAGTCTACCGGGCCCGTCGGGGGAGCTGTTTTTT. It translates to CASSLPGPSGELFF.

The CDR3 region has the DNA TGTGCCAGCAGCTTGGGGGGCGGGGGCACTGAAGCTTTCTTT. Residues: CASSLGGGGTEAFF. This chain uses TRBV5-4 with TRBJ1-1, with a tentative D call TRBD1 (5 bases). From germline, CDR1 is SGHNT and CDR2 YYREEE (reference sequence). The germline V and J ends were trimmed by 0 bases and 4 bases, with 10 bases remaining between them. The CDR3 sequence is 14 residues long. Drawing the rest from reference TRBV5-4 and TRBJ1-1, the complete variable domain is ETGVTQSPTHLIKTRGQQVTLRCSSQSGHNTVSWYQQALGQGPQFIFQYYREEENGRGNFPPRFSGLQFPNYSSELNVNALELDDSALYLCASSLGGGGTEAFFGQGTRLTVV.

The chain joins TRBV5-1 to TRBJ2-7, with TRBD2 identical over 7 bases. V trimming: 4 bases; J trimming: 2 bases; junction bases outside the gene matches: 9. Germline values: CDR1 SGHRS, CDR2 YFSETQ. CDR3 size: 15 residues. The CDR3 sequence is CASSGGVSGTYEQYF. The CDR3 coding sequence is TGCGCCAGCAGCGGGGGGGTCTCCGGGACCTACGAGCAGTACTTC.

In DNA form, the CDR3 reads TGTGCCAGCAGCCTACAGGGGATGTGGTATGAGCAGTTCTTC. Translated: CASSLQGMWYEQFF. The V call is TRBV14, the J call TRBJ2-1, with TRBD1 identical over 7 bases. The trim removed 4 bases at V and 8 bases at J, leaving 8 bases unmatched. The germline V gene has CDR1 SGHDN and CDR2 FVKESK. The CDR3 spans 14 residues.

The sample holds one count of this clone. The gene calls are TRBV30 and TRBJ2-1, with 7 bases aligning to TRBD1. With 0 bases clipped from V and 6 bases from J, the junction kept 2 bases outside the gene matches. There are 13 residues in the CDR3. Germline V CDR1 and CDR2: GTSNPN, SVGIG (reference sequence). CDR3 in DNA: TGTGCCTGGAGTGTCGGACAGGTCAATGAGCAGTTCTTC. It specifies CAWSVGQVNEQFF.

This clone was seen just once. The CDR3 protein is CASSLAGAGGLSPLHF. CDR3 DNA sequence: TGTGCCAGCAGCTTAGCAGGGGCAGGGGGCCTTTCACCCCTCCACTTT. The V and J genes are TRBV7-6 and TRBJ1-6; 8 bases line up with TRBD1. CDR3 length: 16 residues. The germline CDR1 and CDR2 sequences are SGHVS and FNYEAQ. Trimming cost V 0 bases and J 9 bases; bases outside gene matches: 7.

V is TRBV10-3 and J is TRBJ2-7, with D unresolved. Germline lookup yields CDR1 ENHRY and CDR2 SYGVKD. The CDR3 contains 12 residues. V dropped 4 bases and J dropped 2 bases, with 6 bases sitting between them. This chain's CDR3 is CAISAGTYEQYF. CDR3 DNA: TGTGCCATCAGTGCTGGAACCTACGAGCAGTACTTC.

The V and J genes are TRBV19 and TRBJ2-1; D is possibly TRBD1 (6 bases). The CDR3 runs to 16 residues. The ends were cut back, 5 bases at V and 1 base at J, with 15 bases in the middle. CDR1 is LNHDA and CDR2 is SQIVND in the germline V gene (reference sequence). CDR3 in DNA: TGTGCCAGTAGTCTCGGACAGCCAACGTCCTACAATGAGCAGTTCTTC. Its protein product is CASSLGQPTSYNEQFF.

This rearrangement joins TRBV18 to TRBJ2-7; 7 nucleotides align to TRBD2. The length of the CDR3 is 14 residues. Germline values: CDR1 KGHSH, CDR2 LQKENI. The V gene end was trimmed by 4 bases and the J gene end by 0 bases; junction bases not matched to a gene: 3. As DNA, the CDR3 is TGTGCCAGCTCACACCCGGGAGGCTCCTACGAGCAGTACTTC. It is translated as CASSHPGGSYEQYF.

This clone was counted only a few times. V is TRBV5-1 and J is TRBJ2-5; tentatively, D is TRBD1 (6 bases). The germline V and J ends were trimmed by 4 bases and 0 bases, with 13 bases remaining between them. Germline V gene sequence: CDR1 SGHRS, CDR2 YFSETQ. The CDR3 extends over 15 amino acids. CDR3 sequence reads: CASSPTGIYQETQYF. CDR3 DNA sequence: TGCGCCAGCAGCCCAACAGGGATTTACCAAGAGACCCAGTACTTC.

The gene calls are TRBV18 and TRBJ2-5, with a possible D match to TRBD1 (6 bases). CDR3 length: 14 amino acids. Germline V gene data show CDR1 as KGHSH and CDR2 as LQKENI. V was pared by 5 bases and J by 5 bases, with 15 bases between. The CDR3, as DNA: TGTGCCAGCTCAGGGGGCACGGGCAGGGAGACCCAGTACTTC. It yields the protein CASSGGTGRETQYF.

CDR3 amino acids: CASSEAGAGAGVRDEQYF. CDR3 sequence (DNA): TGTGCCAGCAGTGAAGCTGGGGCGGGAGCGGGAGTGAGAGACGAGCAGTACTTC. The chain combines TRBV6-1 with TRBJ2-7, with 8 positions matching TRBD2. V dropped 0 bases and J dropped 5; count of bases not matched to a gene: 15. The CDR3 sequence is 18 residues long. Germline CDR1 reads MNHNS; CDR2 reads SASEGT.

The CDR3 loop reads CASSADRAGGYTF. CDR3 nucleotides: TGTGCCAGCAGCGCTGACAGGGCTGGCGGCTACACCTTC. The V gene is TRBV5-4, the J gene TRBJ1-2, with 7 bases identical to TRBD1. Germline V CDR1 and CDR2: SGHNT, YYREEE (reference sequence). Germline trimming cut 4 bases from V and 8 bases from J; bases unmatched to any gene: 8. The CDR3 consists of 13 residues.